Below are 2 T cell receptor beta chains sequenced from a single sample in a study. TCRdb itself ran the 5' RACE reads through MiXCR, one entry per CDR3 protein. Among some 62,000 distinct CDR3 sequences listed, roughly 30% were seen once. The sequencing sample was made of tumor-infiltrating naive CD4+ T cells sorted from the breast tumor. Subset described: naive CD4+ T cells, CD4+CD45RA+CD25-. Receptors were obtained from a female donor with breast cancer.

V usage is TRBV24-1 and J usage is TRBJ2-6, with 8 bases aligning to TRBD1. There are 17 residues in the CDR3. Germline V gene sequence: CDR1 KGHDR, CDR2 SFDVKD. Germline trimming cut 5 bases from V and 3 bases from J; bases unmatched to any gene: 8. CDR3 loop: CATSGQGALVGANVLTF. In DNA, the CDR3 is TGTGCCACCAGTGGTCAGGGGGCATTAGTTGGGGCCAACGTCCTGACTTTC.

This clonotype was seen repeatedly, ten times or more. The genes are TRBV6-5 and TRBJ1-2, with 8 bases fitting TRBD1. Germline trimming cut 4 bases from V and 3 bases from J; bases unmatched to any gene: 4. Germline CDR1 reads MNHEY; CDR2 reads SVGAGI. The CDR3 is made up of 14 amino acids. The CDR3 loop reads CASSSQGVDYGYTF. DNA of the CDR3: TGTGCCAGCAGTTCACAGGGGGTCGACTATGGCTACACCTTC.